This T cell receptor (beta chain) was retrieved from a study of breast tumors, draining lymph nodes, adjacent tissues. Whole-study results and caveats: Tumor TCR diversity was below lymph nodes but above nontumor tissue. Luminal-like breast cancer showed significantly greater tumor-nontumor repertoire similarity than basal-like breast cancer did.

TCRdb called the multiplex PCR reads again in MiXCR, with one record for every CDR3 protein. This table has some 120,000 distinct CDR3 sequences, about 20% appearing once. Trimming cost V 4 bases and J 1 base; bases outside gene matches: 7. CDR3 length: 17 amino acids. Samples came from axillary lymph nodes draining the breast cancer. This clonotype was seen at least ten times. Its cognate antigen is unknown. The chain employs TRBV12-3 or TRBV12-4 and TRBJ1-6, with 7 bases identical to TRBD1. The clonotype was recovered from a female donor with breast cancer. Some clones in this sample may be carry-over from other donors' samples. The sequencing input was axillary lymph node tissue. The CDR3 sequence is CASSSGQEVSYNSPLHF. In DNA form, the CDR3 reads TGTGCCAGCAGTTCCGGACAGGAGGTTTCCTATAATTCACCCCTCCACTTT.